This T cell receptor beta chain was documented in a study of technical replicates of blood from four donors (dated by TCRdb to the late 2010s). The germline V gene sets CDR1 to SGHRS and CDR2 to YFSETQ. The CDR3, cysteine through phenylalanine, is 16 amino acids long. Of the read, only the CDR3 DNA is kept; its 48 bases are in frame from base 1. V is cut back by 0 bases and J by 8 bases, with 11 bases in the junction unmatched. Concerning this clone: Its binding antigen is unknown. No base quality information exists; no much larger clone differs at one position.

The library relied on the immunoSEQ multiplex PCR assay. The table was pulled from immuneACCESS by TCRdb, which kept in-frame rearrangements only. Such tables lose some clones; where checked, under half of the loss comes from unresolved V genes, and the rest has no known cause. The sample table records approximately 80,000 clones; roughly 98% of these occur just once. Approximately 0.14% of the sample belongs to the ten largest clones. The material sequenced was T cells isolated from PBMCs. The receptor was derived from a human donor in good health. Recombination connected TRBV5-1 to TRBJ1-3; TRBD1 lines up with 7 middle nucleotides. The CDR3 protein is CASSLGGTGVGDTIYF. The bases are TGCGCCAGCAGCTTGGGGGGAACAGGGGTCGGTGACACCATATATTTT.